This passage covers 11 T cell receptor beta chains from one sample sequenced in a study of control samples from healthy donors and cancer patients. TCRdb's table, derived via immunoSEQ multiplex PCR, lists solely in-frame clones and lacks some. Found here are approximately 100,000 clones, about 89% of them singletons; the top ten hold under 20%. Sequences were obtained from PBMCs. The receptors were gathered from a man between 60 and 70 years old with lung cancer.

On this clone: Just one base apart from a much larger clone, this may be a read error. The CDR3 DNA is TGTGCCAGCAGCTTACAGGGGGCAGGCACTGAAGCTTTCTTT. Its translation is CASSLQGAGTEAFF. The chain links TRBV7-3 to TRBJ1-1, with 8 bases aligning to TRBD1. V dropped 2 bases and J dropped 4; count of bases not matched to a gene: 3. The germline V gene has CDR1 SGHTA and CDR2 FQGTGA. The CDR3 length is 14 residues.

The gene calls are TRBV6-5 and TRBJ2-7; D gene uncertain. The CDR3 runs to 10 residues. Germline V gene lookup returns CDR1 MNHEY and CDR2 SVGAGI. Trimming pared 8 bases from V and 3 bases from J, leaving 5 bases between. CDR3: CASGYYEQYV. DNA of the CDR3: TGTGCCAGCGGATACTACGAGCAGTACGTC.

CDR3: CASRGENTGELFF. Written as DNA, the CDR3 is TGTGCCAGCAGGGGGGAGAACACCGGGGAGCTGTTTTTT. V is TRBV7-9 and J is TRBJ2-2; D possibly uses TRBD1 or TRBD2 (5 bases each). CDR3 length: 13 amino acids. CDR1 SEHNR and CDR2 FQNEAQ come from the germline V gene (reference sequence). Trimming cost V 6 bases and J 1 base, with 6 bases left between them.

In DNA form, the CDR3 reads TGTGCCAGCAGCTCTTGGACTAGCGGGGGGGAAGATACGCAGTATTTT. Residues: CASSSWTSGGEDTQYF. The rearrangement uses TRBV9 and TRBJ2-3; TRBD2 agrees at 15 bases. The trim removed 4 bases at V and 5 bases at J, leaving 5 bases unmatched. CDR3 length: 16 amino acids. Germline V gene sequence: CDR1 SGDLS, CDR2 YYNGEE.

This chain connects TRBV2 to TRBJ2-5, with TRBD1 matching over 7 bases. This CDR3 has 13 amino acids. J was trimmed by 4 bases and V by 6 bases; bases with no gene match: 5. Germline lookup yields CDR1 SNHLY and CDR2 FYNNEI. CDR3 sequence (DNA): TGTGCCAGCAGCTACAACAGGGGAGAGACCCAGTACTTC. Residues: CASSYNRGETQYF.

The chain combines TRBV4-1 with TRBJ1-5, with a tentative D call TRBD1 (5 bases). V was cut by 4 bases and J by 3 bases, with 13 bases left in between. Germline-derived CDR1 and CDR2 are MGHRA and YSYEKL. This CDR3 spans 15 amino acids. The CDR3 loop reads CASSLHTGPNQPQHF. As DNA, the CDR3 is TGCGCCAGCAGCCTCCATACAGGTCCCAATCAGCCCCAGCATTTT.

V is TRBV10-3 and J is TRBJ1-1; possibly TRBD1 for D (6 bases). The CDR3 loop spans 14 amino acids. V was cut by 4 bases and J by 7 bases, with 16 bases left in between. CDR1 is ENHRY, CDR2 SYGVKD, per germline. Written as DNA, the CDR3 is TGTGCCATCAGTGCCGGGACACCCTACGGTGAAGCTTTCTTT. Amino acid sequence: CAISAGTPYGEAFF.

The rearrangement uses TRBV27 and TRBJ1-2, with a possible D match to TRBD1 (5 bases). This CDR3 has 17 residues. Germline CDR1 and CDR2: MNHEY and SMNVEV (reference sequence). Trimming shortened V by 4 bases and J by 0 bases, and 18 bases separated the two germline ends. CDR3 bases: TGTGCCAGCAGTTCGTCAGGATGGACATCAGCTAACTATGGCTACACCTTC. Translated, it gives CASSSSGWTSANYGYTF.

The genes are TRBV6-5 and TRBJ1-1, with 8 bases identical to TRBD1. Unmatched junction bases numbered 7, after V lost 2 bases and J lost 2 bases. The CDR3 length is 16 residues. CDR1 is MNHEY, CDR2 SVGAGI, per germline. DNA of the CDR3: TGTGCCAGCAGTTACGGGACAGGATATTATAACACTGAAGCTTTCTTT. It yields the protein CASSYGTGYYNTEAFF.

The gene calls are TRBV5-5 and TRBJ1-6; D call uncertain. The CDR3 is 17 residues long. Germline assignment: CDR1 SGHKS and CDR2 YYEKEE (reference sequence). V gave up 4 bases and J gave up 6 bases, with 20 bases separating them. The CDR3 sequence: CASSPDTSRAPNSPLHF. CDR3 DNA: TGTGCCAGCAGCCCCGACACGTCGCGCGCCCCTAATTCACCCCTCCACTTT.

The CDR3 protein is CASSTGLVYNEQFF. Here the CDR3 DNA reads TGTGCCAGCAGCACAGGGCTCGTCTACAATGAGCAGTTCTTC. The chain links TRBV7-9 to TRBJ2-1; D is perhaps TRBD1 (6 bases). The V and J ends lost 5 bases and 3 bases respectively, with 11 bases between them. The CDR3 is 14 residues long. CDR1 is SEHNR and CDR2 is FQNEAQ in the germline V gene (reference sequence). The full variable domain, in which reference TRBV7-9 and TRBJ2-1 provide the parts outside the CDR3, is DTGVSQNPRHKITKRGQNVTFRCDPISEHNRLYWYRQTLGQGPEFLTYFQNEAQLEKSRLLSDRFSAERPKGSFSTLEIQRTEQGDSAMYLCASSTGLVYNEQFFGPGTRLTVL.